This TCR beta chain was sequenced in a study of OX40 agonist ivuxolimab in advanced cancers. Background for the entire study: The costimulatory receptor OX40 (CD134) was targeted by ivuxolimab, a fully human IgG2 agonistic monoclonal antibody. Intravenous ivuxolimab was administered to patients every 2 weeks at six dose levels: 0.01, 0.1, 0.3, 1.5, 3 and 10 mg/kg. The point of sequencing TCRbeta in the periphery was to test whether ivuxolimab changed TCR sequence diversity and drove clonal T-cell expansion. Three dose-escalation patients achieved partial responses, one with hepatocellular carcinoma and two with cutaneous melanoma. Patients were allowed to have had prior anti-PD-1, anti-PD-L1 or anti-CTLA-4 therapy, and around two fifths of the dose-escalation patients had been treated with checkpoint inhibitors. The paper describes the monotherapy dose-escalation part (N of about 57 patients) of the phase I trial of ivuxolimab. Among the roughly 50 dose-escalation patients, approximately 20 had hepatocellular carcinoma, around 15 melanoma, 9 renal cell carcinoma and 9 head and neck cancer. In the dose-escalation cohort, more than 80% of patients were male, and the mean age was around 65 years with a range of about 20 to 79. Beyond this particular receptor, the publication reports: Low levels of normalized T-cell clonal expansion were also seen in some patients who did not respond. In the 0.1-3.0 mg/kg groups, partial responders had among the lowest normalized peripheral clonal expansion, particularly in CD8+ T cells. Clonal expansion of both CD4+ and CD8+ blood T cells was observed from baseline to week 6 at doses 0.1 to 3.0 mg/kg. After ivuxolimab, more expanded clones were found on average in CD8+ T cells than in CD4+ T cells. The antigen specificity of the clonally expanded peripheral T cells was not determined.

For sequencing of the TCRbeta CDR3 region, genomic DNA was extracted from the sorted cells. The immunoSEQ Assay was used to sequence the TCRbeta CDR3 regions. Sourced from immuneACCESS, this table was stored by TCRdb with only in-frame sequences that have V and J called. A share of the clones is absent; for the studies checked, an unresolved V gene accounts for under half, and the remainder has no known explanation. The sample includes fewer than 45,000 clones, with less than 90% observed a single time. The ten largest clones represent about 7% of the sample. As encoded in the germline V gene (reference sequence), CDR1 is SGHNT while CDR2 is YYREEE. Germline trimming amounts to 3 bases on V and 2 bases on J, with 5 as the count of junction bases outside the gene matches. The CDR3 covers 15 residues, taking in both the cysteine and the phenylalanine. Solely the CDR3 DNA is kept, with 45 bases framed from the first base.

Remarks on this clone: The specificity of this receptor is unknown. No qualities accompany the bases; no much larger clone lies one base away.

Patients with a history of autoimmune disease or receiving systemic immunosuppression were excluded from the trial. In every dose cohort, peripheral blood was drawn for TCR sequencing at baseline, cycle 4 day 1, and cycle 7 day 1. The samples were drawn from a first-in-human, open-label, multicenter phase I dose-escalation trial of ivuxolimab. Adults with locally advanced or metastatic melanoma, renal cell, hepatocellular, or head and neck squamous cell carcinoma were enrolled in the trial. Before TCR sequencing, CD4+ T cells and CD8+ T cells were sorted from peripheral blood as separate populations.

This TCR came from an adult with an advanced solid tumor such as melanoma, head and neck, liver or kidney cancer. The sample in question was CD4+ or CD8+ T cells sorted from blood, obtained in a trial of the OX40 agonist ivuxolimab. The chain uses TRBV5-4 and TRBJ2-3, with 8 bases matching TRBD2. The nucleotide sequence reads as follows: TGTGCCAGCAGCTCGGGGACTAGGATCACAGATACGCAGTATTTT. It encodes CASSSGTRITDTQYF.